This T cell receptor (beta chain) was documented in a study of blood T cells in healthy people across ages. Of note for this clonotype: Its antigen is not identified.

Whole-study results and caveats: Diversity was estimated from one million T cells, and these estimates were considered underestimates.

CDR3 size: 17 residues. The ends lost 0 bases at V and 4 bases at J; junction bases unmatched: 12. Germline values: CDR1 SGHRS, CDR2 YFSETQ. A second PCR of 7 to 11 cycles used a sample-barcoded 5' primer and a J-beta primer mix. Using its own MiXCR run on the 5' RACE reads, TCRdb lists one record per CDR3 protein. The repertoire holds 790,000 or so distinct CDR3 sequences, 45% to 70% seen once, with roughly 25% in the top ten. The genes are TRBV5-1 and TRBJ2-5; 7 nucleotides agree with TRBD1. The sample was blood. The sequence was collected from a man aged 40-49 years in good health. The CDR3 loop reads CASSLGVGGADLETQYF. DNA of the CDR3: TGCGCCAGCAGCTTGGGAGTAGGGGGCGCTGATCTAGAGACCCAGTACTTC.